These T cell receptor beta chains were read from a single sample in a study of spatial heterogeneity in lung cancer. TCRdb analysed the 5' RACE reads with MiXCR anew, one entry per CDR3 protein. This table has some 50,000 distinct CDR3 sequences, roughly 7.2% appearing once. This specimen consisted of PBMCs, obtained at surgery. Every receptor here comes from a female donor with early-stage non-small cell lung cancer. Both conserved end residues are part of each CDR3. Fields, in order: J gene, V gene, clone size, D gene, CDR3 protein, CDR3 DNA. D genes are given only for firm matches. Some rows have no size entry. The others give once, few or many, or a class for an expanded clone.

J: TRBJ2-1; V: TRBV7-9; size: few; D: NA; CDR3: CASSLGEINEQFF; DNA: TGTGCCAGCAGCTTAGGGGAAATCAATGAGCAGTTCTTC
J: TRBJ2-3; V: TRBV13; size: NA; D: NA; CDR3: CASSSSPITDTQYF; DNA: TGTGCCAGCAGCTCCAGCCCGATCACAGATACGCAGTATTTT
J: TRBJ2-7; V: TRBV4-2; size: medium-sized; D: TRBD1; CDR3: CASSQEGGQGDEQYF; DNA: TGTGCCAGCAGCCAAGAAGGGGGACAGGGGGACGAGCAGTACTTC
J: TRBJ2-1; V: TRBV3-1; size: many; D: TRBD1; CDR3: CASSRSLRDRNNEQFF; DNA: TGTGCCAGCAGCCGGAGCCTCCGGGACAGAAACAATGAGCAGTTCTTC
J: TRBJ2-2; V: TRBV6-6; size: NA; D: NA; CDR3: CASSYLTTGELFF; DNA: TGTGCCAGCAGTTACTTGACCACCGGGGAGCTGTTTTTT
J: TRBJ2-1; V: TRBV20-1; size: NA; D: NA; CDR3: CSAYGTQYNEQFF; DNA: TGCAGTGCCTACGGGACACAATACAATGAGCAGTTCTTC
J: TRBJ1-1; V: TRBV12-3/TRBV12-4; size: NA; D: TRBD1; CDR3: CASSPDRVGTEAFF; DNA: TGTGCCAGCAGTCCGGACAGGGTGGGCACTGAAGCTTTCTTT
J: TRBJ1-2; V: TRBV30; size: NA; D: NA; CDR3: CAWSSTIGGYTF; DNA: TGTGCCTGGAGTTCGACCATTGGTGGCTACACCTTC
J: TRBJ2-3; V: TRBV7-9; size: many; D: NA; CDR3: CASRGLSTDTQYF; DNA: TGTGCCAGCCGAGGGCTAAGCACAGATACGCAGTATTTT
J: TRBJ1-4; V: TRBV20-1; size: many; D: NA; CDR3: CSARADPGEKLFF; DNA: TGCAGTGCTAGAGCAGATCCGGGTGAAAAACTGTTTTTT
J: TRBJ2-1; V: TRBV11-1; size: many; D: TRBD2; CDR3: CASSLARTGTSTDNEQFF; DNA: TGTGCCAGCAGCTTAGCGCGGACCGGGACTAGCACTGACAATGAGCAGTTCTTC
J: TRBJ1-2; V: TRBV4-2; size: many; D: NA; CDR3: CASSQPGAHGYTF; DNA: TGTGCCAGCAGCCAACCCGGGGCTCATGGCTACACCTTC
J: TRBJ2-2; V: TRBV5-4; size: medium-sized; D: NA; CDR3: CASSLAIRDTGELFF; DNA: TGTGCCAGCAGCTTGGCAATTCGGGATACCGGGGAGCTGTTTTTT
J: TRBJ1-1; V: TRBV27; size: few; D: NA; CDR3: CASSTFGGLAFF; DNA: TGTGCCAGCAGCACCTTCGGGGGGCTGGCTTTCTTT
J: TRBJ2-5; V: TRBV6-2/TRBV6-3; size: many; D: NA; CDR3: CASSYSRETQYF; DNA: TGTGCCAGCAGTTACTCGCGAGAGACCCAGTACTTC
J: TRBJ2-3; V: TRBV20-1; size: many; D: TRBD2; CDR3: CSATPGLSPVDTQYF; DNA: TGCAGTGCTACCCCGGGACTATCCCCGGTAGATACGCAGTATTTT
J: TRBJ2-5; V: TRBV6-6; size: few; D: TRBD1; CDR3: CASSYSGQKYQETQYF; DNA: TGTGCCAGCAGTTACTCGGGACAGAAGTACCAAGAGACCCAGTACTTC
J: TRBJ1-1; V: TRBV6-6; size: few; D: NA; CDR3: CASSYESGELVNTEAFF; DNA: TGTGCCAGCAGTTACGAGAGCGGGGAGCTTGTCAACACTGAAGCTTTCTTT
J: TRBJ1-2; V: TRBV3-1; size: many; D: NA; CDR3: CASSQGGYGYTF; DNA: TGTGCCAGCAGCCAGGGTGGCTATGGCTACACCTTC
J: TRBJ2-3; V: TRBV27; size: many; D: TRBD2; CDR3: CASSRPGLAGRNTQYF; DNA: TGTGCCAGCAGTAGGCCGGGACTAGCGGGGAGGAATACGCAGTATTTT
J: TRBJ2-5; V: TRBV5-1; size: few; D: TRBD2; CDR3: CASSLGAGTSGQETQYF; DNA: TGCGCCAGCAGCTTGGGGGCCGGGACTAGCGGTCAAGAGACCCAGTACTTC
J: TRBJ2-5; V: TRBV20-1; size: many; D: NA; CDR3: CSAPHFGREKTQYF; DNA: TGCAGTGCTCCCCATTTCGGCAGGGAAAAGACCCAGTACTTC
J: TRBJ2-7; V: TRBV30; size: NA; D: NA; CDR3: CAWSVGAQYEQYF; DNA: TGTGCCTGGAGTGTAGGGGCGCAATACGAGCAGTACTTC
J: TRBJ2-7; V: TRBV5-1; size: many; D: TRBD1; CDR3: CASSVTGGVYEQYF; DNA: TGCGCCAGCAGCGTGACAGGGGGCGTATACGAGCAGTACTTC